What follows describes a single T cell receptor beta chain. Its antigen is not identified. Patients who had autoimmune disease history or got systemic immunosuppression were left out. This CDR3 comprises 13 residues. Germline V lookup: CDR1 LNHDA, CDR2 SQIVND (reference sequence). Unmatched junction bases numbered 5, after V lost 3 bases and J lost 6 bases. These data are taken from a study of OX40 agonist ivuxolimab in advanced cancers. TCRdb's table, derived via immunoSEQ multiplex PCR, lists solely in-frame clones and lacks some. This table holds 68,000 or so clones, approximately 89% found once. Findings and limits, study-wide: The study found that CD8+ T cells averaged more expanded clones than CD4+.

V usage is TRBV19 and J usage is TRBJ2-7; 7 bases agree with TRBD1. This receptor was taken from an adult with an advanced solid tumor such as melanoma, head and neck, liver or kidney cancer. The starting material was CD4+ or CD8+ T cells sorted from blood, obtained in a trial of the OX40 agonist ivuxolimab. The CDR3 nucleotides read TGTGCCAGTAGTATCCGACAGGGACCCGAGCAGTACTTC. Encoded protein: CASSIRQGPEQYF.